The 3 T cell receptor beta chains reported below all come from one sample, sequenced in a study of T cell clusters in autoimmune cytopenias. TRB was amplified from approximately 230 ng of peripheral blood genomic DNA per sample. TRB was amplified by touch-down multiplex PCR, primer pools A and B combined. TCRdb re-called the multiplex PCR reads; every CDR3 protein appears as one record, without DNA. The listing contains roughly 4,000 distinct CDR3 sequences. Separately, the same data were catalogued under a study of T cell repertoires in aging, cancer and after chemotherapy.

Sequenced: peripheral blood. The receptors were sampled from a human donor in good health.

The V and J genes are TRBV7-6 and TRBJ1-2; lacking DNA, the TRBD1 call made by TCRdb goes unchecked. The CDR3 totals 14 residues. The germline gives CDR1 SGHVS, CDR2 FNYEAQ. The CDR3 is CASSSGGANYGYTF.

V and J are TRBV7-6 and TRBJ2-3; TCRdb names TRBD2, which stays unverified in the absence of DNA. Per the germline V gene, CDR1 is SGHVS and CDR2 is FNYEAQ. This CDR3 has 14 amino acids. The CDR3 spells CASSFIAESDTQYF.

The gene calls are TRBV11-2 and TRBJ1-2; checking the TCRdb D call of TRBD1 is not possible without DNA. In germline, CDR1 is SGHAT, CDR2 FQNNGV. This CDR3 spans 17 amino acids. The CDR3 loop reads CASSPGAGEGAYYGYTF.